Here is one TCR beta chain with its context. This clonotype was detected only a few times. Its antigen is currently not known. At one boundary the junction diverges from the germline segment, which might be a read error. The data were produced on an Illumina HiSeq 2500. Quantitative 5'-RACE with molecular barcodes was used to prepare TCR beta libraries. The original pipeline was this. To identify disease-linked TCR variants, a new computational method was used, one built on a probabilistic model of VDJ rearrangement. The public reads were quality trimmed at Q25 with fastp and then assembled into clones with MiXCR by TCRdb, keeping productive beta chains. When rows share a CDR3 protein, they turn into one entry using the most common DNA and genes. The V and J calls and clone size are TCRdb's, not the authors'. In this sample the table shows hundreds of thousands of distinct CDR3 sequences, 12% of which occur a single time. The ten largest clones take up just over 0.5% of the sample.

CDR1 is given as SGHTA and CDR2 as FQGNSA, both from the germline V gene. The CDR3 spans 15 residues, from the cysteine through the phenylalanine. The retained sequence is limited to the CDR3, 45 bases, with the frame set at the first base. This sample was taken from a study of CD8 T cells in ankylosing spondylitis (TCRdb year 2017). Some background on the complete study: The study set out to find disease-linked TCR variants by profiling T cell receptor beta repertoires in ankylosing spondylitis patients and healthy donors. The whole study cohort included 108 healthy donors and under 30 ankylosing spondylitis patients. Peripheral blood was sampled, and synovial fluid was additionally collected from ankylosing spondylitis patients.

Broader findings and caveats from the paper: The disease-linked clones were reported as significantly enriched in matched synovial fluid samples from ankylosing spondylitis patients. Some motif variants had previously been reported in the synovial fluid and blood of reactive arthritis patients, which suggests shared mechanisms of disease initiation. The disease-linked clones had a CD8+ phenotype and were found at relatively low frequencies in peripheral blood. Blood from ankylosing spondylitis patients appeared to be characterized by a TCR beta motif composed of roughly 8 highly homologous amino acid variants.

The chain employs TRBV7-2 and TRBJ2-5; 9 bases in the middle match TRBD1. This TCR came from a male donor with ankylosing spondylitis. Sequencing was carried out using blood, either unsorted or a sorted T cell fraction (not recorded which). The nucleotides read TGTGCCAGCAGCTTAGAACGGACAGGGGAAGAGGCCCAGTACTTC. It translates as CASSLERTGEEAQYF.